The rows below give T cell receptor beta chains drawn from one sample of a study of blood T cell repertoires in COVID-19. This table comes from immunoSEQ multiplex PCR, and its TCRdb copy is limited to in-frame clones, with some not included. The sample consists of tens of thousands of clones, nearly 90% of them appearing once. Input material: peripheral blood. These receptors were taken from a woman aged 50 to 65 with active COVID-19. Each CDR3 is given with its conserved first and last residue. The D gene is left open where the match is weak. Only some rows state a clone size, as once, few, many or a class for expanded clones.

J: TRBJ2-2
size: .
D: TRBD1
V: TRBV19
DNA: TGTGCCAGTAGTACCGGGACAGGGGGCCCCGGGGAGCTGTTTTTT
CDR3: CASSTGTGGPGELFF

J: TRBJ1-3
size: .
D: .
V: TRBV19
DNA: TGTGCCAGTAGTACCGGACTGATTGGAAACACCATATATTTT
CDR3: CASSTGLIGNTIYF

J: TRBJ1-1
size: .
D: .
V: TRBV4-1
DNA: TGCGCCAGCAGCCACTTAGAGACTGAAGCTTTCTTT
CDR3: CASSHLETEAFF

J: TRBJ2-1
size: .
D: TRBD2
V: TRBV10-2
DNA: TGCGCCAGCGGTACTAGCGGGGTCCGCAATGAGCAGTTCTTC
CDR3: CASGTSGVRNEQFF

J: TRBJ2-7
size: .
D: .
V: TRBV27
DNA: TGTGCCAGCAGTTTCCGGGACACCTCCTACGAGCAGTACTTC
CDR3: CASSFRDTSYEQYF

J: TRBJ1-1
size: .
D: .
V: TRBV18
DNA: TGTGCCAGCTCACCGACTGGGGACATCATGAACACTGAAGCTTTCTTT
CDR3: CASSPTGDIMNTEAFF

J: TRBJ1-5
size: .
D: .
V: TRBV5-5
DNA: TGTGCCAGCAGCTTGGCGCAGGGGCGTCAGCCCCAGCATTTT
CDR3: CASSLAQGRQPQHF

J: TRBJ2-1
size: .
D: TRBD2
V: TRBV27
DNA: TGTGCCAGCAGTTTCGGGACTAGCGGGAGTGTTTCCTACAATGAGCAGTTCTTC
CDR3: CASSFGTSGSVSYNEQFF

J: TRBJ2-3
size: .
D: TRBD2
V: TRBV5-1
DNA: TGCGCCAGCAGCGCAGCCGGGACTAGCGGGAGGGCCGCAGATACGCAGTATTTT
CDR3: CASSAAGTSGRAADTQYF

J: TRBJ2-1
size: .
D: TRBD2
V: TRBV11-2
DNA: TGTGCCAGCAGCTCACTAGCGAGCGTAAATGAGCAGTTCTTC
CDR3: CASSSLASVNEQFF

J: TRBJ1-3
size: .
D: .
V: TRBV28
DNA: TGTGCCACTAAGCGGGGGGATTCGGGTGGAAACACCATATATTTT
CDR3: CATKRGDSGGNTIYF

J: TRBJ2-2
size: .
D: TRBD2
V: TRBV10-3
DNA: TGTGCCATCGAGCGGGGCACCGGGGAGCTGTTTTTT
CDR3: CAIERGTGELFF

J: TRBJ2-3
size: .
D: TRBD2
V: TRBV30
DNA: TGTGCCTGGAGTAAGGGACTAGCGGGAGAGGTAGATACGCAGTATTTT
CDR3: CAWSKGLAGEVDTQYF

J: TRBJ1-1
size: .
D: TRBD1
V: TRBV13
DNA: TGTGCCAGCAGACGAACCACAGGGGGCACTGAAGCTTTCTTT
CDR3: CASRRTTGGTEAFF

J: TRBJ2-7
size: .
D: TRBD1
V: TRBV18
DNA: TGTGCCAGCTCACCACCGGCAGGGGGCAAATACGAGCAGTACTTC
CDR3: CASSPPAGGKYEQYF

J: TRBJ2-1
size: .
D: TRBD2
V: TRBV29-1
DNA: TGCAGGCTTAAAACTAGCGGGAGTGGAATCTACAATGAGCAGTTCTTC
CDR3: CRLKTSGSGIYNEQFF

J: TRBJ2-2
size: .
D: .
V: TRBV7-3
DNA: TGTGCCAGCAGCTTAACGCCGTGGCCCAGCGGAGACACCGGGGAGCTGTTTTTT
CDR3: CASSLTPWPSGDTGELFF

J: TRBJ1-3
size: .
D: .
V: TRBV7-2
DNA: TGTGCCAGCAGCCTCATCGGGAACACCATATATTTT
CDR3: CASSLIGNTIYF

J: TRBJ1-5
size: .
D: .
V: TRBV2
DNA: TGTGCCAGCAGTGAAGCAGGAGGGAGCAATCAGCCCCAGCATTTT
CDR3: CASSEAGGSNQPQHF

J: TRBJ2-7
size: .
D: TRBD2
V: TRBV29-1
DNA: TGCAGCGCCGCGACTAGCGGCCCCTACGAGCAGTACTTC
CDR3: CSAATSGPYEQYF

J: TRBJ2-3
size: .
D: TRBD2
V: TRBV4-1
DNA: TGCGCCAGCAGCCAAGGTTTGAGCGGGGCGACCACAGATACGCAGTATTTT
CDR3: CASSQGLSGATTDTQYF

J: TRBJ2-7
size: .
D: .
V: TRBV5-5
DNA: TGTGCCAGCAGCTTGCTGCGGGAGCAGTACTTC
CDR3: CASSLLREQYF

J: TRBJ2-3
size: .
D: TRBD2
V: TRBV5-1
DNA: TGCGCCAGCAGCTCTAGCGGGAGTTTAGCTAGCACAGATACGCAGTATTTT
CDR3: CASSSSGSLASTDTQYF

J: TRBJ1-5
size: .
D: .
V: TRBV19
DNA: TGTGCCAGTAGTGACATTAGCAATCAGCCCCAGCATTTT
CDR3: CASSDISNQPQHF

J: TRBJ2-1
size: .
D: .
V: TRBV9
DNA: TGTGCCAGCAGCCCAAGACTTAGCGAAGCCTACAATGAGCAGTTCTTC
CDR3: CASSPRLSEAYNEQFF

J: TRBJ2-7
size: .
D: TRBD2
V: TRBV5-1
DNA: TGCGCCAGCAGCTTCGAGGGACTAGCGGGAGTTGACGAGCAGTACTTC
CDR3: CASSFEGLAGVDEQYF

J: TRBJ2-5
size: once
D: .
V: TRBV5-1
DNA: TGCGCCAGCAGCTTGGTGTGGGGGACACAGTATGCGACCCAGTACTTC
CDR3: CASSLVWGTQYATQYF

J: TRBJ1-1
size: .
D: .
V: TRBV27
DNA: TGTGCCAGCAGTAACAACCGGGGAACTGAAGCTTTCTTT
CDR3: CASSNNRGTEAFF